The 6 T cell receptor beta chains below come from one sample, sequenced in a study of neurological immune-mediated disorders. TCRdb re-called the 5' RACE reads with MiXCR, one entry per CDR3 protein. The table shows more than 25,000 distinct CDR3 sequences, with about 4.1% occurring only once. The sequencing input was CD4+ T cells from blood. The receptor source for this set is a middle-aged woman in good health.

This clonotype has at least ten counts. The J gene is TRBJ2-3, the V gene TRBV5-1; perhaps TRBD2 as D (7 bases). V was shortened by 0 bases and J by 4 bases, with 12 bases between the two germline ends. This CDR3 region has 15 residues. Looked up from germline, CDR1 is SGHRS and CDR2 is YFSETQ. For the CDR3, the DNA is TGCGCCAGCAGCTTGGGAGGGGGGGCGGCAGATACGCAGTATTTT. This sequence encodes CASSLGGGAADTQYF.

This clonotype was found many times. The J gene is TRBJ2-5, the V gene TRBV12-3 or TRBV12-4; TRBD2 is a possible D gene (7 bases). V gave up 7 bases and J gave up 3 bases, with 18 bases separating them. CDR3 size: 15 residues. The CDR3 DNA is TGTGCCAGCACCCCCGGGGAGGGGGGAAAAGAGACCCAGTACTTC. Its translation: CASTPGEGGKETQYF.

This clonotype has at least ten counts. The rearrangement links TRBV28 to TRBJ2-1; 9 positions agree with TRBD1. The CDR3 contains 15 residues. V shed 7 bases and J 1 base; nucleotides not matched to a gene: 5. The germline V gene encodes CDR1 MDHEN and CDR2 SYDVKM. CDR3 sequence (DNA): TGTGCCAGCAAGGAAGGGACAGGGTCCTACAATGAGCAGTTCTTC. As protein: CASKEGTGSYNEQFF. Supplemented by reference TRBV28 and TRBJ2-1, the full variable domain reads DVKVTQSSRYLVKRTGEKVFLECVQDMDHENMFWYRQDPGLGLRLIYFSYDVKMKEKGDIPEGYSVSREKKERFSLILESASTNQTSMYLCASKEGTGSYNEQFFGPGTRLTVL.

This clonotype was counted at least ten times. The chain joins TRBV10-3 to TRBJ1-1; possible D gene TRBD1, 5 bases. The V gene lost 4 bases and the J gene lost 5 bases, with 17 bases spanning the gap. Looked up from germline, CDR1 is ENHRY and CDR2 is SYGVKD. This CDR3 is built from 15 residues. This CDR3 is CAISGPGTRGTEAFF. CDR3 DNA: TGTGCCATCAGTGGGCCGGGGACCCGCGGTACTGAAGCTTTCTTT.

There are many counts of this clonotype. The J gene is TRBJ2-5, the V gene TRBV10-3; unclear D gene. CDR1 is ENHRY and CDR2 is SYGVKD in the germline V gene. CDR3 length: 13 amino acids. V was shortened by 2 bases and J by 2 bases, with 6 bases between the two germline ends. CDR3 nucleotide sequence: TGTGCCATCAGTGAGGGTGGGCAAGAGACCCAGTACTTC. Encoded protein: CAISEGGQETQYF.

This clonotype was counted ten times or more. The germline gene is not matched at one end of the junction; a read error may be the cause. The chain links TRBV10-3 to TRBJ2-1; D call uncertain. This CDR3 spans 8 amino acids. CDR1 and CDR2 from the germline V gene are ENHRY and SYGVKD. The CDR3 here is CAIDGPLF. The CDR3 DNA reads TGTGCCATCGATGGACCGTTATTC.